This T cell receptor (beta chain) was recovered during a study of blood T cell repertoires in COVID-19 (dated by TCRdb to about 2020). Broadly, across the study: Samples from collaborators originated in the United States, Italy and Spain and spanned both the acute and convalescent phases of COVID-19. The sample metadata nearly always contained a de-identified subject ID, COVID-19 status, age in years and sex. Subjects who had been exposed to COVID-19, were actively infected with it, or had recovered from it provided the deeply sampled blood TCRbeta repertoires that made up the dataset. Samples were obtained from the ongoing ImmuneRACE study (first 160 participants) and from over a thousand subjects provided by 6 global collaborators. HLA class I and class II types, where available, came from metadata supplied by the sample provider rather than from assay-based typing. A freely available public database, intended as a resource for researchers studying the immune response to SARS-CoV-2, is where the repertoires were released. The material from the prospective study consisted of cDNA or gDNA derived from T cells, B-cell-depleted T cells, or PBMCs. The study at large found these results: The amount of clinical and demographic metadata varied by source and participant and was provided uncurated.

Concerning this clone itself: Its antigen is currently not known. One base away there is no much larger clone; base qualities are not given.

Each collaborating institution followed its own protocols to collect whole blood in K2EDTA tubes. Collaborator samples were shipped for TCRbeta analysis as frozen whole blood, isolated PBMCs, or DNA extracted from either sample type. TCRbeta CDR3 regions were amplified from genomic DNA by means of the immunoSEQ Assay, a bias-controlled multiplex PCR. The authors processed their data as follows. The number of nucleated cells in each sample was estimated from the amplification of reference gene primers within the assay. Sequence reads were collapsed and filtered to measure the absolute abundance of every unique TCRbeta CDR3 rearrangement. For each sample, productive Simpson clonality was calculated as the square root of Simpson's diversity index across productive rearrangements. The immuneACCESS repertoire file appears here via TCRdb, limited to in-frame rearrangements. These files lack a portion of the clones; in checked studies, under half of the deficit traces to unresolved V genes, and the cause of the others is not known. The V and J calls and clone size come from that table; D and trimming were worked out from the DNA. The table for this sample lists roughly 95,000 clones; about 81% of them were counted only once. The ten largest clones add up to about 18% of the sample.

The junction shows trimming of 1 base on V and 2 bases on J, and the gene matches do not reach 2 bases of it. Including the terminal cysteine and phenylalanine, the CDR3 comprises 16 residues. Only CDR3 DNA remains: 48 bases, in frame from the first base. The germline V gene (reference sequence) supplies CDR1 LGHDT and CDR2 YNNKEL. This TCR was sampled from a man older than 75 with acute or convalescent COVID-19. The sample was peripheral blood. The chain is assembled from TRBV3-1 (or the pseudogene TRBV3-2) and TRBJ2-6, and 7 junction bases match TRBD1. The nucleotide sequence is given as TGTGCCAGCAGCCAAGCGACAGGGACTGGGGCCAACGTCCTGACTTTC. Its protein product is CASSQATGTGANVLTF.